This T cell receptor (beta chain) was profiled in a study of cytomegalovirus exposure and HLA in healthy donors. Broader study findings: The authors enumerated over 150 TCR beta chains as linked to cytomegalovirus.

The CDR3 loop spans 10 amino acids. Trimming took 3 bases from V and 7 from J, leaving 3 bases between them. CDR1 and CDR2 (germline): DFQATT, SNEGSKA (reference sequence). As regards this clone: Antigen specificity is unknown.

The PCR made use of 60 Vbeta and 13 Jbeta primers. The method was immunoSEQ multiplex PCR; TCRdb's version includes in-frame clones alone and lacks a portion of them. The data show 120,000 or so clones, 70% to 80% seen once. This clonotype was sampled from a man aged 25 to 40 in good health and CMV-seronegative. The chain combines TRBV20-1 with TRBJ1-4; D is unresolved. Sequenced sample: PBMCs. CDR3 sequence reads: CSASGEKLFF. As DNA, the CDR3 is TGCAGTGCTAGCGGTGAAAAACTGTTTTTT.